This entry lists 31 T cell receptor beta chains sequenced from one sample in a study of a mutant IDH1 vaccine in newly diagnosed glioma. Produced via immunoSEQ multiplex PCR; TCRdb's table is partial and in-frame only. This table has approximately 19,000 clones, around 85% appearing once. Specified time point: baseline, week 1 (first vaccination visit). Indicated treatment: pre-vaccination baseline after standard-of-care therapy. The starting material was PBMCs, obtained from a glioma patient treated with radiotherapy, temozolomide or both. Receptors originate from a man aged 40-49 years with glioma.

The chain joins TRBV7-2 to TRBJ2-5, with TRBD1 identical over 9 bases. The CDR3 has 16 amino acids. V trimming: 5 bases; J trimming: 0 bases; junction bases outside the gene matches: 7. Germline assignment: CDR1 SGHTA and CDR2 FQGNSA. This CDR3 reads CASSPRDRAYQETQYF. As DNA, the CDR3 is TGTGCCAGCAGCCCGAGGGACAGGGCTTACCAAGAGACCCAGTACTTC.

This clone was detected only a few times. The chain recombines TRBV19 with TRBJ1-6, with D possibly being TRBD1 (6 bases). Trimming took off 8 bases at V and 7 bases at J, with 15 bases between the two ends. This CDR3 region has 14 residues. CDR1 is LNHDA, CDR2 SQIVND, per germline (reference sequence). The CDR3 sequence is CASSQGNINSPLHF. The DNA for the CDR3 is TGTGCCAGTTCACAGGGTAATATAAATTCACCCCTCCACTTT.

The rearrangement uses TRBV5-6 and TRBJ2-7; 7 positions agree with TRBD2. Germline CDR1 and CDR2: SGHDT and YYEEEE. This CDR3 comprises 15 residues. V lost 0 bases to trimming and J lost 2 bases; unmatched junction nucleotides: 5. CDR3 region: CASSLDPAGTYEQYF. In DNA, the CDR3 is TGTGCCAGCAGCTTGGATCCAGCGGGGACCTACGAGCAGTACTTC.

This clone was found a few times. The rearrangement joins TRBV20-1 to TRBJ2-5; D gene ambiguous. Trimming removed 5 bases from V and 2 bases from J, with 6 bases in between. This CDR3 is built from 11 residues. CDR1 is DFQATT, CDR2 SNEGSKA, per germline (reference sequence). For the CDR3, the DNA is TGCAGTGCTCAGACTCAAGAGACCCAGTACTTC. This sequence encodes CSAQTQETQYF.

This sequence joins TRBV10-3 and TRBJ1-1; no definite D call. Trimming shortened V by 3 bases and J by 1 base, and 15 bases separated the two germline ends. Germline CDR1 reads ENHRY; CDR2 reads SYGVKD. The CDR3 has 16 residues. For the CDR3, the DNA is TGTGCCATCAGTGAAGTAAGGGTAGTCGGGAACACTGAAGCTTTCTTT. Protein sequence: CAISEVRVVGNTEAFF.

The CDR3 here is CASSHGQGAGQPQHF. The CDR3 DNA sequence: TGTGCCAGCAGCCATGGACAGGGGGCCGGTCAGCCCCAGCATTTT. J is TRBJ1-5 and V is TRBV28, with 11 bases identical to TRBD1. The CDR3 runs to 15 residues. V was clipped by 6 bases and J by 6 bases; unmatched bases: 7. CDR1 and CDR2 from the germline V gene are MDHEN and SYDVKM.

The table lists this clone with a count of one. The chain links TRBV15 to TRBJ2-7; 11 nucleotides agree with TRBD1. Germline CDR1 and CDR2: LNHNV and YYDKDF (reference sequence). J lost 3 bases, V lost 0 bases, and 10 bases had no gene match. The CDR3 runs 18 residues. The CDR3 nucleotides are TGTGCCACCAGCAGAGAACTGGGTGGAGGGACAGGGGGCTACGAGCAGTACTTC. As protein: CATSRELGGGTGGYEQYF.

This clone has a handful of counts. V gene TRBV19 combines with J gene TRBJ1-2; D is uncertain. There are 18 residues in the CDR3. Germline V gives CDR1 LNHDA, CDR2 SQIVND (reference sequence). Trimming removed 6 bases at V and 1 base at J, with 24 bases between. CDR3 region: CASRRSTETATLNYGYTF. CDR3 coding DNA: TGTGCCAGTAGGCGATCTACAGAGACTGCCACGCTTAACTATGGCTACACCTTC. Combining the CDR3 with reference TRBV19 and TRBJ1-2 gives the whole variable domain DGGITQSPKYLFRKEGQNVTLSCEQNLNHDAMYWYRQDPGQGLRLIYYSQIVNDFQKGDIAEGYSVSREKKESFPLTVTSAQKNPTAFYLCASRRSTETATLNYGYTFGSGTRLTVV.

The chain employs TRBV5-1 and TRBJ2-5; the D gene is possibly TRBD1 (7 bases). The V end was cut by 4 bases, the J end by 4 bases, with 20 bases between. CDR1 is SGHRS, CDR2 YFSETQ, per germline. The CDR3 runs 16 residues. CDR3 DNA sequence: TGCGCCAGCAGCCACGCGGACAGGAGGGGTTCAGAGACCCAGTACTTC. Protein sequence: CASSHADRRGSETQYF.

The table lists this clone with a few counts. The V and J genes are TRBV5-4 and TRBJ1-1; D unclear. CDR3 size: 15 residues. Germline V gene lookup returns CDR1 SGHNT and CDR2 YYREEE (reference sequence). The germline V and J ends were trimmed by 4 bases and 6 bases, with 19 bases remaining between them. This CDR3 reads CASSGDRSRTAEAFF. The CDR3 DNA is TGTGCCAGCAGCGGCGATCGTTCACGAACGGCTGAAGCTTTCTTT.

This chain uses TRBV6-5 with TRBJ1-4, with 9 bases identical to TRBD1. CDR3 length: 13 residues. Germline trimming cut 4 bases from V and 8 bases from J; bases unmatched to any gene: 2. Germline CDR1 is MNHEY and CDR2 is SVGAGI. This CDR3 reads CASSWGTGEKLFF. CDR3 nucleotide sequence: TGTGCCAGCAGTTGGGGGACAGGGGAAAAACTGTTTTTT.

This clone was seen only a few times. This chain connects TRBV30 to TRBJ2-5; D not certain. Germline V lookup: CDR1 GTSNPN, CDR2 SVGIG (reference sequence). The CDR3 contains 13 residues. V was shortened by 2 bases and J by 5 bases, with 12 bases between the two germline ends. The CDR3: CAWSLDGWETQYF. The CDR3, as DNA: TGTGCCTGGAGTCTGGACGGGTGGGAGACCCAGTACTTC.

The gene calls are TRBV13 and TRBJ2-7; 7 bases line up with TRBD2. Germline V lookup: CDR1 PRHDT, CDR2 FYEKMQ (reference sequence). V lost 7 bases to trimming and J lost 1 base; unmatched junction nucleotides: 7. This CDR3 spans 14 amino acids. CDR3 region: CASNRAGVSYEQYF. CDR3 DNA: TGTGCCAGCAACCGGGCGGGGGTTTCCTACGAGCAGTACTTC.

For the CDR3, the DNA is TGTGCCAGCAGCTTAGAAGGGTTGGCGGAAGCTTTCTTT. Protein product: CASSLEGLAEAFF. J is TRBJ1-1 and V is TRBV7-9; D unclear. Per the germline V gene, CDR1 is SEHNR and CDR2 is FQNEAQ (reference sequence). The CDR3 runs to 13 residues. Trimming took off 1 base at V and 8 bases at J, with 11 bases between the two ends.

Only one count was recorded for this clone. This sequence joins TRBV28 and TRBJ1-5; D remains unclear. There are 14 residues in the CDR3. The germline V gene encodes CDR1 MDHEN and CDR2 SYDVKM. Trimming pared 4 bases from V and 0 bases from J, leaving 7 bases between. The CDR3 reads CASSSFYSNQPQHF. DNA of the CDR3: TGTGCCAGCAGTTCTTTTTATAGCAATCAGCCCCAGCATTTT.

V gene TRBV6-1 combines with J gene TRBJ1-5, with 8 bases matching TRBD1. The V gene's germline CDR1 is MNHNS and CDR2 SASEGT. V gave up 4 bases and J gave up 4 bases; unmatched junction bases: 6. The CDR3 is 15 amino acids. The DNA of the CDR3 is TGTGCCAGCAGTGTGAGGCAGGGGGCGAATCAGCCCCAGCATTTT. This encodes CASSVRQGANQPQHF.

The CDR3 spells CASSIDPGAKDTF. In nucleotides, the CDR3 is TGTGCCAGTAGTATAGATCCGGGTGCGAAGGACACCTTC. The chain is built from TRBV19 and TRBJ1-2, with no clear D. The CDR3 is made up of 13 amino acids. Germline assignment: CDR1 LNHDA and CDR2 SQIVND (reference sequence). The V end lost 0 bases, the J end lost 12 bases, and 14 bases lay between the germline ends.

This chain uses TRBV6-1 with TRBJ2-4; 8 nucleotides line up with TRBD1. The CDR3 has 15 residues. The germline CDR1 and CDR2 sequences are MNHNS and SASEGT. Trimming removed 6 bases from V and 5 bases from J; junction bases left unmatched: 9. DNA of the CDR3: TGTGCCAGCAGCGGGACAGGACGAATGGAAAACATTCAGTACTTC. It is translated as CASSGTGRMENIQYF.

This sequence joins TRBV7-2 and TRBJ1-3; D is uncertain. The germline CDR1 and CDR2 sequences are SGHTA and FQGNSA. The CDR3 extends over 14 amino acids. Trimming pared 4 bases from V and 0 bases from J, leaving 7 bases between. The DNA for the CDR3 is TGTGCCAGCAGCTCTGGGAGCTCTGGAAACACCATATATTTT. This gives the protein CASSSGSSGNTIYF.

The chain couples TRBV10-2 to TRBJ1-3, with TRBD1 identical over 8 bases. The V and J ends lost 6 bases and 3 bases, in that order; junction bases with no gene match: 10. CDR1 WSHSY and CDR2 SAAADI come from the germline V gene. The CDR3 totals 16 residues. CDR3 sequence reads: CASRLTQGVGGNTIYF. The CDR3 nucleotides read TGCGCCAGCAGACTAACACAGGGGGTTGGTGGAAACACCATATATTTT.

The chain carries TRBV7-8 and TRBJ2-7; D is unclear. Germline V gene data show CDR1 as SGHVS and CDR2 as FQNEAQ. Trimming removed 4 bases at V and 2 bases at J, with 15 bases between. This CDR3 region has 15 residues. CDR3 amino acids: CASSSSVGSTYEQYV. The CDR3 coding sequence is TGTGCCAGCAGCTCGTCGGTTGGTAGCACCTACGAGCAGTACGTC.

The V gene is TRBV4-2, the J gene TRBJ1-6; D is ambiguous. The V gene lost 0 bases and the J gene lost 6 bases, with 9 bases spanning the gap. CDR1 and CDR2 (germline): LGHNA, YNFKEQ. CDR3 size: 15 residues. The DNA for the CDR3 is TGTGCCAGCAGCCAAGATGTACGGGGTAATTCACCCCTCCACTTT. It yields the protein CASSQDVRGNSPLHF.

This chain joins TRBV18 and TRBJ1-1; D is possibly TRBD1 (5 bases). Trimming removed 0 bases at V and 3 bases at J, with 11 bases between. CDR1 KGHSH and CDR2 LQKENI come from the germline V gene. This CDR3 contains 15 residues. CDR3 loop: CASSPPKGQDTEAFF. CDR3 nucleotide sequence: TGTGCCAGCTCACCACCCAAGGGGCAGGACACTGAAGCTTTCTTT. The full variable domain, in which reference TRBV18 and TRBJ1-1 provide the parts outside the CDR3, is NAGVMQNPRHLVRRRGQEARLRCSPMKGHSHVYWYRQLPEEGLKFMVYLQKENIIDESGMPKERFSAEFPKEGPSILRIQQVVRGDSAAYFCASSPPKGQDTEAFFGQGTRLTVV.

The chain combines TRBV6-5 with TRBJ2-2; 7 positions match TRBD1. The CDR3 totals 15 residues. The germline V gene encodes CDR1 MNHEY and CDR2 SVGAGI. Germline trimming cut 6 bases from V and 0 bases from J; bases unmatched to any gene: 4. CDR3 protein: CASRPGQANTGELFF. The CDR3 DNA reads TGTGCCAGCAGACCCGGACAGGCGAACACCGGGGAGCTGTTTTTT.

This sequence joins TRBV19 and TRBJ1-6, with 8 bases lining up with TRBD1. Trimming cost V 5 bases and J 7 bases; bases outside gene matches: 13. This CDR3 is 17 amino acids long. The V gene's germline CDR1 is LNHDA and CDR2 SQIVND (reference sequence). The CDR3 nucleotides are TGTGCCAGTAGTGCCTCACGGACAGGGCCGAACAATTCACCCCTCCACTTT. It codes for CASSASRTGPNNSPLHF.

The genes are TRBV6-1 and TRBJ2-1, with TRBD1 as a possible D gene (5 bases). The CDR3 covers 13 residues. With 6 bases removed from V and 5 bases from J, the gap between germline ends came to 11 bases. Germline-derived CDR1 and CDR2 are MNHNS and SASEGT. CDR3 in amino acids: CASSWTPDNEQFF. The CDR3 DNA sequence: TGTGCCAGCAGCTGGACACCGGACAATGAGCAGTTCTTC.

The chain uses TRBV29-1 and TRBJ1-1, with D maybe TRBD1 (5 bases). The CDR3 covers 12 residues. Germline V gene lookup returns CDR1 SQVTM and CDR2 ANQGSEA. Trimming pared 7 bases from V and 2 bases from J, leaving 11 bases between. This chain's CDR3 is CSALGVNTEAFF. The CDR3 nucleotides are TGCAGCGCTTTGGGGGTAAACACTGAAGCTTTCTTT.

V usage is TRBV5-1 and J usage is TRBJ2-7; the D is unclear. V shed 0 bases and J shed 5 bases, with 12 bases lying between them. Per germline, CDR1 SGHRS and CDR2 YFSETQ. The CDR3 length is 14 residues. CDR3 DNA: TGCGCCAGCAGCTTGGAAGGGTTTCGCAACGAGCAGTACTTC. It yields the protein CASSLEGFRNEQYF. Based on the CDR3 plus reference TRBV5-1 and TRBJ2-7, the full variable domain is KAGVTQTPRYLIKTRGQQVTLSCSPISGHRSVSWYQQTPGQGLQFLFEYFSETQRNKGNFPGRFSGRQFSNSRSEMNVSTLELGDSALYLCASSLEGFRNEQYFGPGTRLTVT.

This chain connects TRBV7-9 to TRBJ2-7; 7 positions agree with TRBD2. CDR1 and CDR2 from the germline V gene are SEHNR and FQNEAQ (reference sequence). Trimming at V came to 5 bases and at J to 9 bases, leaving 19 bases not matched to a gene. This CDR3 spans 16 amino acids. The CDR3 nucleotides are TGTGCCAGCAGCCTCTCCGGGGGGTTTTCGAGGGAATGGCAGTACTTC. This codes for CASSLSGGFSREWQYF. Drawing the rest from reference TRBV7-9 and TRBJ2-7, the complete variable domain is DTGVSQNPRHKITKRGQNVTFRCDPISEHNRLYWYRQTLGQGPEFLTYFQNEAQLEKSRLLSDRFSAERPKGSFSTLEIQRTEQGDSAMYLCASSLSGGFSREWQYFGPGTRLTVT.

This sequence joins TRBV6-6 and TRBJ2-7; no reliable D call. This CDR3 has 12 amino acids. Per the germline V gene, CDR1 is MNHNY and CDR2 is SVGAGI (reference sequence). V was pared by 6 bases and J by 5 bases, with 11 bases between. The CDR3 DNA follows: TGTGCCAGCAGCAGGACCCTTGACGAGCAGTACTTC. This sequence encodes CASSRTLDEQYF.

This chain uses TRBV2 with TRBJ1-1, with D possibly being TRBD1 (5 bases). The CDR3 is 13 amino acids. Germline CDR1 is SNHLY and CDR2 is FYNNEI. Trimming left V 6 bases short and J 7 bases short, with 15 bases between. The CDR3 loop reads CASRLGTASEAFF. The CDR3 DNA reads as TGTGCCAGCAGGCTCGGGACCGCTAGTGAAGCTTTCTTT.